The clone carrying this T cell receptor (beta chain) was found once. Its antigen remains unknown. The data were taken from a study of T cell responses to AZD1222 COVID-19 vaccine. Study-wide results and caveats: There were vaccine-associated CD4 TCRs across spike, dominant at 160-218 and 743-854. Baseline seropositives among AZD1222 recipients totaled only 5 to 7.

Assay used: immunoSEQ multiplex PCR; TCRdb lists only in-frame clones, some missing. The sample contains about 70,000 clones, approximately 90% of which appear only once. The CDR3 runs to 13 residues. The junction had 11 bases not matched to a gene; V was cut back by 11 bases and J by 7 bases. The chain uses TRBV12-3 or TRBV12-4 and TRBJ1-2; 9 positions agree with TRBD1. Sequencing used peripheral blood, obtained 28 days after the second AZD1222 dose. The clonotype was recovered from an adult who received the AZD1222 COVID-19 vaccine. CDR3 coding DNA: TGTGCCGCCCGCAGTACAGGGGGCTTTGGCTACACCTTC. Protein: CAARSTGGFGYTF.